Shown below are 2 T cell receptor beta chains from a single sample sequenced in a study of CD4+ T cells in melanoma. Using immunoSEQ multiplex PCR, the repertoire was profiled, and TCRdb retains in-frame clones only, with some absent. Altogether 8,500 to 10,000 clones are present, about two thirds being singletons, with the ten largest covering approximately 22%. The sequenced sample was tumor tissue. The receptors stem from a human donor with melanoma.

This clone was observed a few times. The chain carries TRBV19 and TRBJ1-2, with 7 bases fitting TRBD1. CDR3 length: 15 amino acids. V was pared by 10 bases and J by 7 bases, with 18 bases of the junction left unmatched. Germline CDR1 and CDR2: LNHDA and SQIVND (reference sequence). CDR3 DNA: TGTGCCACGGCGGTCTCGACAGGGTTCGGCTCTGGCTACACCTTC. This codes for CATAVSTGFGSGYTF.

The CDR3 sequence is CASSGRGLSEQYF. The CDR3 coding sequence is TGTGCCAGTAGTGGCCGGGGGCTGAGTGAGCAGTACTTC. The chain combines TRBV19 with TRBJ2-7, with D perhaps given as TRBD1 or TRBD2 (6 bases each). V lost 5 bases, J lost 7 bases, and 15 bases lay in between. CDR1 and CDR2 from the germline V gene are LNHDA and SQIVND (reference sequence). This CDR3 comprises 13 residues.